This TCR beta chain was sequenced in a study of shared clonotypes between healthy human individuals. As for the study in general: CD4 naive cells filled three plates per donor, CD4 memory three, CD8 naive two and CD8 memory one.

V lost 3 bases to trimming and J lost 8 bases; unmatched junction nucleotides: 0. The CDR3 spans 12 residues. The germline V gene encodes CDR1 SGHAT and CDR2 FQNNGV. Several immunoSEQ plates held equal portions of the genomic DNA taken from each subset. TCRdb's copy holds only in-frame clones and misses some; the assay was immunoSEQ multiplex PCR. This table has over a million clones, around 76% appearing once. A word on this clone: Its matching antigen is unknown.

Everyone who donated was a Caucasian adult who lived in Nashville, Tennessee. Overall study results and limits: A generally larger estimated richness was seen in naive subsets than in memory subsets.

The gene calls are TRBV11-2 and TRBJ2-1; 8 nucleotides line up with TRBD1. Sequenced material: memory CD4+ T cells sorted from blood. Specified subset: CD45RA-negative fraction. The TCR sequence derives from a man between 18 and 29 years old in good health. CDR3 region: CASSFRGHEQFF. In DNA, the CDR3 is TGTGCCAGCAGCTTCAGGGGGCATGAGCAGTTCTTC.